Listed here are 3 T cell receptor beta chains from one sample, sequenced in a study of cytomegalovirus exposure and HLA in healthy donors. The repertoire was sequenced with immunoSEQ multiplex PCR; TCRdb's copy has only in-frame clones and lacks some. Among 150,000 to 200,000 clones listed, about four fifths were seen once. The sequenced sample consisted of PBMCs. The receptors here all came from a man under 40 in good health and CMV-seropositive.

The rearrangement uses TRBV5-1 and TRBJ2-7; TRBD1 aligns across 9 bases. This CDR3 region has 15 residues. Looked up from germline, CDR1 is SGHRS and CDR2 is YFSETQ. V dropped 3 bases and J dropped 2; count of bases not matched to a gene: 6. The CDR3 here is CASSYGTGIAYEQYF. The CDR3 DNA reads as TGCGCCAGCAGCTACGGGACAGGGATCGCCTACGAGCAGTACTTC.

This sequence joins TRBV7-2 and TRBJ2-5; a weak D match, TRBD2 (6 bases). Per the germline V gene, CDR1 is SGHTA and CDR2 is FQGNSA. The CDR3 sequence is 15 residues long. Trimming stripped 1 base from V and 2 bases from J, with 11 bases between. The CDR3 here is CASSLVAGRQETQYF. CDR3 bases: TGTGCCAGCAGCTTAGTGGCGGGGAGACAAGAGACCCAGTACTTC.

This clone was detected once. The chain joins TRBV15 to TRBJ1-4; D is unresolved. Trimming pared 0 bases from V and 5 bases from J, leaving 13 bases between. This CDR3 contains 16 residues. Germline CDR1 LNHNV, CDR2 YYDKDF (reference sequence). The chain's CDR3 is CATSRDEVRFNEKLFF. The CDR3 DNA reads TGTGCCACCAGCAGAGATGAGGTGCGGTTCAATGAAAAACTGTTTTTT.